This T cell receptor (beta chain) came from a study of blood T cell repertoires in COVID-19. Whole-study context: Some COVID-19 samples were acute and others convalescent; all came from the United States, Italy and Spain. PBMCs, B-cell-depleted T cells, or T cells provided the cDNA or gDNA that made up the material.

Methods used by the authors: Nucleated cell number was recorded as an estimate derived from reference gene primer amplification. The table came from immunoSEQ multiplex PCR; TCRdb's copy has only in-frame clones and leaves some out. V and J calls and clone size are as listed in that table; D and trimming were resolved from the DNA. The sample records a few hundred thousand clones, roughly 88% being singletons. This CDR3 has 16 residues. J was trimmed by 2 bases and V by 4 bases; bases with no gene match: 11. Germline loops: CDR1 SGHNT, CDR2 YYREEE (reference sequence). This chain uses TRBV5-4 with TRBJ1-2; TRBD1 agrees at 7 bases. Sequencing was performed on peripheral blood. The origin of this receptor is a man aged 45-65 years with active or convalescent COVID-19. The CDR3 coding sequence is TGTGCCAGCAGCCCAGGGGGTACCGGTGCGAACTATGGCTACACCTTC. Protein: CASSPGGTGANYGYTF.